The 9 T cell receptor beta chains reported below all come from one sample, sequenced in a study of cytomegalovirus exposure and HLA in healthy donors. PCR was performed using 60 Vbeta and 13 Jbeta primers. Produced via immunoSEQ multiplex PCR; TCRdb's table is partial and in-frame only. Here the sample spans fewer than 150,000 clones, roughly 15% being singletons. Specimen: PBMCs. These receptors were taken from a woman aged 18-29 years in good health and CMV-seronegative.

The chain couples TRBV5-6 to TRBJ1-2, with TRBD1 matching 9 bases. The V segment lost 2 bases and the J segment 8 bases; nucleotides outside the gene matches: 10. This CDR3 region has 15 residues. The germline V gene encodes CDR1 SGHDT and CDR2 YYEEEE. DNA for the CDR3: TGTGCCAGCAGCTTTCCGGCCTGGACAGGGGCGGGCTACACCTTC. This translates into CASSFPAWTGAGYTF.

The V call is TRBV13, the J call TRBJ1-1; 8 nucleotides line up with TRBD1. This CDR3 contains 12 residues. Germline V gene data show CDR1 as PRHDT and CDR2 as FYEKMQ (reference sequence). V lost 8 bases to trimming and J lost 4 bases; unmatched junction nucleotides: 3. CDR3 in DNA: TGTGCCAGCTCAACAGGGGGCACTGAAGCTTTCTTT. Its translation is CASSTGGTEAFF.

This clone was observed a few times. CDR3 protein: CASSVAGSGSSYEQYF. CDR3 in DNA: TGTGCCAGCAGCGTAGCGGGTAGCGGGAGCTCCTACGAGCAGTACTTC. V is TRBV9 and J is TRBJ2-7, with 9 bases aligning to TRBD2. V trimming: 0 bases; J trimming: 0 bases; junction bases outside the gene matches: 4. Germline CDR1 reads SGDLS; CDR2 reads YYNGEE. The CDR3 loop spans 16 amino acids.

The chain employs TRBV4-1 and TRBJ1-1, with 8 nucleotides matching TRBD1. The V gene's germline CDR1 is MGHRA and CDR2 YSYEKL. The CDR3 contains 16 residues. V was pared by 1 base and J by 7 bases, with 11 bases of the junction left unmatched. Written as DNA, the CDR3 is TGCGCCAGCAGCCAAGCGGACGGGCCTGGGACAGGTGAAGCTTTCTTT. This encodes CASSQADGPGTGEAFF.

The chain is built from TRBV6-6 and TRBJ1-1; 8 bases map to TRBD1. CDR3 length equals 15 residues. Per germline, CDR1 MNHNY and CDR2 SVGAGI (reference sequence). V dropped 8 bases and J dropped 3; count of bases not matched to a gene: 11. The DNA for the CDR3 is TGTGCCAGCTACCCCTCAGGGGGCGGGGACACTGAAGCTTTCTTT. It yields the protein CASYPSGGGDTEAFF.

The rearrangement joins TRBV5-1 to TRBJ2-2, with 9 bases lining up with TRBD2. V dropped 3 bases and J dropped 7; count of bases not matched to a gene: 7. Germline V gene sequence: CDR1 SGHRS, CDR2 YFSETQ. This CDR3 has 15 residues. This CDR3 reads CASSSVSGSFGELFF. The CDR3 DNA sequence: TGCGCCAGCAGCTCCGTTAGCGGGAGTTTCGGGGAGCTGTTTTTT. Variable domain in full (rest from reference TRBV5-1 and TRBJ2-2): KAGVTQTPRYLIKTRGQQVTLSCSPISGHRSVSWYQQTPGQGLQFLFEYFSETQRNKGNFPGRFSGRQFSNSRSEMNVSTLELGDSALYLCASSSVSGSFGELFFGEGSRLTVL.

CDR3 nucleotide sequence: TGTGCCAGTAGTATAAGGAGGGATACCGGGGAGCTGTTTTTT. Translation: CASSIRRDTGELFF. The chain couples TRBV19 to TRBJ2-2, with a weak D call TRBD2 (6 bases). Trimming cost V 2 bases and J 5 bases, with 9 bases left between them. This CDR3 is built from 14 residues. CDR1 LNHDA and CDR2 SQIVND come from the germline V gene (reference sequence).

The sample holds a few counts of this clone. V is TRBV5-6 and J is TRBJ2-1; the D is unclear. In germline, CDR1 is SGHDT, CDR2 YYEEEE. The CDR3 sequence is 13 residues long. V was shortened by 1 base and J by 4 bases, with 6 bases between the two germline ends. The CDR3 here is CASSLWPYNEQFF. CDR3 nucleotides: TGTGCCAGCAGCTTGTGGCCTTACAATGAGCAGTTCTTC.

This clone was picked up a small number of times. The chain carries TRBV29-1 and TRBJ2-7, with 7 bases identical to TRBD2. Germline V lookup: CDR1 SQVTM, CDR2 ANQGSEA. CDR3 length equals 11 residues. Trimming took 3 bases from V and 9 from J; bases not matched to a gene: 5. The CDR3 here is CSVESGGRQYF. CDR3 nucleotide sequence: TGCAGCGTTGAGTCGGGGGGTAGGCAGTACTTC.